The source of this T cell receptor beta chain is a study of STAT5B mutations in CD4+ large granular lymphocyte leukemia. Study observations and caveats: 8/27 top patient clones versus 2/35 control clones were TRBV06-family. Patient CD4-sorted repertoires stayed more clonal than healthy ones after leukemic-clone removal. Around 25% of private leukemic clonotypes occurred rarely in other patients' non-leukemic repertoires.

Trimming took off 2 bases at V and 5 bases at J, with 13 bases between the two ends. CDR1 is SQVTM, CDR2 ANQGSEA, per germline. CDR3 length equals 13 residues. Note on this clone: Its specificity is unknown.

Per the original data handling: Clonotypes above 5% were considered putative leukemic clones, totaling approximately 62. The data were produced by immunoSEQ multiplex PCR, yet TCRdb's version contains in-frame clones alone and is incomplete. V, J and clone size were drawn from that table, and D and trimming were deduced from the DNA. The sample carries 9,500 to 10,000 clones, about 80% recorded once. V and J are TRBV29-1 and TRBJ2-7; no reliable D call. The sample consisted of PBMCs. This sequence was found in a man aged 60 to 75 with CD4+ T-cell large granular lymphocyte leukemia. The CDR3 DNA reads TGCAGCGTTGAAAATTTAGGGATGAACGAGCAGTACTTC. Amino acid sequence: CSVENLGMNEQYF.